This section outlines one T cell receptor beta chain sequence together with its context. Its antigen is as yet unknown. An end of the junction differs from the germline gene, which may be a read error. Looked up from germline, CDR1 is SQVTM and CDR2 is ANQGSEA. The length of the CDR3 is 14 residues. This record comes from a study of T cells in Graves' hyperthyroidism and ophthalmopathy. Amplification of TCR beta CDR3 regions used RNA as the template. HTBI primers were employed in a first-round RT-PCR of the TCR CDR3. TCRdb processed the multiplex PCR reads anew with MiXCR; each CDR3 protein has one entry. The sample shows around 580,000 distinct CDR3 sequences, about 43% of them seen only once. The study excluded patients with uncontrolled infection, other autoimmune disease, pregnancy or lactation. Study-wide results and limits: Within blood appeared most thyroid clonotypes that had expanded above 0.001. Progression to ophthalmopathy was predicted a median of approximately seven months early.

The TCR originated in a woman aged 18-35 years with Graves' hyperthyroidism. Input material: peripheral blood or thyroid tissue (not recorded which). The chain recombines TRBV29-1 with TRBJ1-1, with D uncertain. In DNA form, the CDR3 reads TGCAGCGTTGACGGGATGCACAAGAACGCTGAAGCTTCCTTT. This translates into CSVDGMHKNAEASF.